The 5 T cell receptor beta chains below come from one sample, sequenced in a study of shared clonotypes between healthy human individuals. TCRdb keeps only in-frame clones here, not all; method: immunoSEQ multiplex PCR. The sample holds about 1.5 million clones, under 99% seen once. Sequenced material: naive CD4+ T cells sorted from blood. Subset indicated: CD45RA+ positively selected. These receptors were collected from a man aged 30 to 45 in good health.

The CDR3 DNA follows: TGCGCCAGCAGCTTGGAGGCAGTGAGAGGCTATGGCTACACCTTC. Encoded protein: CASSLEAVRGYGYTF. This chain connects TRBV5-1 to TRBJ1-2; D is uncertain. The V gene lost 0 bases and the J gene lost 4 bases, with 13 bases spanning the gap. Looked up from germline, CDR1 is SGHRS and CDR2 is YFSETQ. The CDR3 has 15 residues.

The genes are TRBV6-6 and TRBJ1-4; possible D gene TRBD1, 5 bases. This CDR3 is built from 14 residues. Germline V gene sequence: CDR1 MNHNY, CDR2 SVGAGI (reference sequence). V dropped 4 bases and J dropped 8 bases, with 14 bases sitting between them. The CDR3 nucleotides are TGTGCCAGCAGTTTTCAGGGTTCTGGGGAAAAACTGTTTTTT. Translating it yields CASSFQGSGEKLFF.

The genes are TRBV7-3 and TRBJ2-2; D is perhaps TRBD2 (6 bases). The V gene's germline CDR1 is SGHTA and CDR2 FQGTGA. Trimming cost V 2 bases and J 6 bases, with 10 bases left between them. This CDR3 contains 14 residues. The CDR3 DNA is TGTGCCAGCAGCTTACTAGCGAAAGCCGGGGAGCTGTTTTTT. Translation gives CASSLLAKAGELFF.

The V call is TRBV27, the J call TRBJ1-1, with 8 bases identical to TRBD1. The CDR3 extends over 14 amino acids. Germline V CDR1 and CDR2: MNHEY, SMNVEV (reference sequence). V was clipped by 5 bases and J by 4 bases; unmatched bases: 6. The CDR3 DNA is TGTGCCAGCAGTCCACGACAGGGGAGCACTGAAGCTTTCTTT. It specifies CASSPRQGSTEAFF.

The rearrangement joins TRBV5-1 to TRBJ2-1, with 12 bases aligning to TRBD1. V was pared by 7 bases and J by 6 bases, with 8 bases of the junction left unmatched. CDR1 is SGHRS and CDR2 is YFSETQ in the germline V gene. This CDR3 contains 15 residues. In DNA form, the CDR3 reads TGCGCCAGCGTACTCCGGGACAGGGGGCTCAATGAGCAGTTCTTC. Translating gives CASVLRDRGLNEQFF.